Each of the 16 T cell receptor beta chains below was sequenced from the same sample in a study of CD8 T cells in ankylosing spondylitis. Antigen specificity for these receptors is unknown. Study results and caveats: For ankylosing spondylitis blood, a TCR beta motif of 7 or 8 highly homologous variants appeared characteristic.

TCRdb re-analysed the 5' RACE reads in MiXCR, keeping a single row per CDR3 protein. In the table there are some 220,000 distinct CDR3 sequences, about 7.3% of which are singletons. Sequenced: blood, either unsorted or a sorted T cell fraction (not recorded which). All receptors come from a male donor with ankylosing spondylitis.

The rearrangement links TRBV9 to TRBJ1-1; the D gene is possibly TRBD1 (6 bases). The CDR3 is made up of 16 amino acids. The germline CDR1 and CDR2 sequences are SGDLS and YYNGEE. The V end was cut by 4 bases, the J end by 2 bases, with 18 bases between. The CDR3 coding sequence is TGTGCCAGCAGCCCCTACGACAGCAGGGGTAACACTGAAGCTTTCTTT. It yields the protein CASSPYDSRGNTEAFF.

This clonotype was recorded a few times. The rearrangement links TRBV19 to TRBJ1-1; D possibly corresponds to TRBD1 (5 bases). Trimming pared 4 bases from V and 6 bases from J, leaving 15 bases between. The germline V gene has CDR1 LNHDA and CDR2 SQIVND (reference sequence). The CDR3 contains 14 residues. The CDR3 sequence: CASSNRGIGAEAFF. The CDR3 DNA reads TGTGCCAGTAGTAATAGGGGAATTGGGGCTGAAGCTTTCTTT.

This clonotype has a count of ten or more. At one end the junction does not follow the germline gene, possibly because of a read error. The gene calls are TRBV7-9 and TRBJ2-5; 10 bases match TRBD1. Germline-derived CDR1 and CDR2 are SEHNR and FQNEAQ (reference sequence). The CDR3 contains 12 residues. CDR3 residues: CASSAHPGQGNF. CDR3 sequence (DNA): TGTGCCAGCAGCGCCCACCCGGGACAGGGGAACTTC.

This clonotype has a count of ten or more. V is TRBV27 and J is TRBJ1-5, with no clear D. The V end lost 4 bases, the J end lost 3 bases, and 7 bases lay between the germline ends. The CDR3 extends over 13 amino acids. Germline V gene sequence: CDR1 MNHEY, CDR2 SMNVEV (reference sequence). Written as DNA, the CDR3 is TGTGCCAGCAGTTCATCGGCCAATCAGCCCCAGCATTTT. It codes for CASSSSANQPQHF.

This clonotype was recorded many times. The rearrangement uses TRBV25-1 and TRBJ1-2; no clear D. Trimming took 0 bases from V and 2 from J, leaving 7 bases between them. Germline V gene lookup returns CDR1 MGHDK and CDR2 SYGVNS. The CDR3 covers 14 residues. CDR3 in amino acids: CASSEYLTNYGYTF. The CDR3 nucleotides read TGTGCCAGCAGTGAATATCTGACCAACTATGGCTACACCTTC.

In this sample, this clonotype turned up many times. The gene calls are TRBV9 and TRBJ1-1; D is uncertain. The CDR3 totals 15 residues. The V end lost 1 base, the J end lost 1 base, and 11 bases lay between the germline ends. Germline V gene sequence: CDR1 SGDLS, CDR2 YYNGEE. CDR3 in amino acids: CASSVKLDANTEAFF. CDR3 in DNA: TGTGCCAGCAGCGTAAAATTGGACGCGAACACTGAAGCTTTCTTT. Filled out from reference TRBV9 and TRBJ1-1, the complete variable domain reads DSGVTQTPKHLITATGQRVTLRCSPRSGDLSVYWYQQSLDQGLQFLIQYYNGEERAKGNILERFSAQQFPDLHSELNLSSLELGDSALYFCASSVKLDANTEAFFGQGTRLTVV.

The table lists this clonotype with many counts. V is TRBV29-1 and J is TRBJ2-1; 9 bases fit TRBD2. The CDR3 contains 15 residues. Germline loops: CDR1 SQVTM, CDR2 ANQGSEA. V lost 6 bases and J lost 0; bases outside the gene matches: 6. The CDR3 protein is CSVTLAGLSYNEQFF. The CDR3 DNA is TGCAGCGTGACACTAGCGGGTCTCTCCTACAATGAGCAGTTCTTC.

This clonotype has at least ten counts. This rearrangement joins TRBV10-3 to TRBJ2-7; D is perhaps TRBD1 (5 bases). Germline loops: CDR1 ENHRY, CDR2 SYGVKD. V was cut by 0 bases and J by 0 bases, with 12 bases left in between. CDR3 length: 16 residues. CDR3 amino acids: CAISESVVRVSYEQYF. CDR3 DNA: TGTGCCATCAGTGAGTCGGTAGTCAGGGTCTCCTACGAGCAGTACTTC.

This clonotype was observed many times. V is TRBV15 and J is TRBJ1-2, with a weak D call TRBD1 (5 bases). Trimming took off 5 bases at V and 2 bases at J, with 12 bases between the two ends. CDR1 LNHNV and CDR2 YYDKDF come from the germline V gene (reference sequence). The CDR3 consists of 14 residues. CDR3 sequence: CATSGGDENYGYTF. DNA of the CDR3: TGTGCCACCAGCGGAGGGGATGAAAACTATGGCTACACCTTC.

This clonotype has more than one count but fewer than ten. The rearrangement links TRBV20-1 to TRBJ1-1; D perhaps matches TRBD1 (6 bases). V dropped 8 bases and J dropped 4 bases, with 17 bases sitting between them. The CDR3 is 13 residues long. CDR1 is DFQATT and CDR2 is SNEGSKA in the germline V gene (reference sequence). This CDR3 is CSCTQGGGTEAFF. In nucleotides, the CDR3 is TGCAGTTGCACACAGGGAGGGGGCACTGAAGCTTTCTTT.

This clonotype was seen a handful of times. J is TRBJ2-5 and V is TRBV5-1, with D hard to call. V shed 7 bases and J shed 4 bases, with 20 bases lying between them. The CDR3 length is 15 residues. Germline CDR1 reads SGHRS; CDR2 reads YFSETQ. Here the CDR3 DNA reads TGCGCCAGCGGGAACAATCGAATACCGGGAGAGACCCAGTACTTC. Amino acid sequence: CASGNNRIPGETQYF.

This clonotype was recorded many times. The chain couples TRBV20-1 to TRBJ2-7, with D hard to call. Trimming left V 0 bases short and J 5 bases short, with 17 bases between. The CDR3 consists of 15 residues. Germline CDR1 reads DFQATT; CDR2 reads SNEGSKA (reference sequence). The CDR3 loop reads CSARDPGLFAHEQYF. DNA of the CDR3: TGCAGTGCTAGAGATCCGGGTCTTTTTGCCCACGAGCAGTACTTC.

This clonotype appeared many times. The rearrangement uses TRBV11-2 and TRBJ2-5; D possibly corresponds to TRBD2 (6 bases). The V end lost 1 base, the J end lost 2 bases, and 14 bases lay between the germline ends. This CDR3 has 16 residues. CDR1 SGHAT and CDR2 FQNNGV come from the germline V gene. Here the CDR3 DNA reads TGTGCCAGCAGCTTAGCTGGGCGGGGCCCGCAAGAGACCCAGTACTTC. Its translation is CASSLAGRGPQETQYF.

This clonotype showed up many times. The V call is TRBV24-1, the J call TRBJ2-7; the D gene could be TRBD1 or TRBD2 (5 bases each). V was trimmed by 10 bases and J by 3 bases, leaving 18 bases between them. Germline V CDR1 and CDR2: KGHDR, SFDVKD. This CDR3 region has 14 residues. CDR3 DNA sequence: TGTGCCACGAGGAAAGCGGACACGAACTACGAGCAGTACTTC. This sequence encodes CATRKADTNYEQYF.

This clonotype occurred many times. A single base separates this from a much larger clone, so it may be a read error. The chain carries TRBV24-1 and TRBJ2-1; no clear D. V lost 8 bases to trimming and J lost 0 bases, with 4 bases between them. Germline V lookup: CDR1 KGHDR, CDR2 SFDVKD. The CDR3 is 12 amino acids. The CDR3 here is CATKGSYNEQFF. In nucleotides, the CDR3 is TGTGCCACCAAGGGCTCCTACAATGAGCAGTTCTTC.

The J gene is TRBJ1-6, the V gene TRBV11-1; D perhaps matches TRBD1 (5 bases). The germline gives CDR1 SGHAT, CDR2 FQDESV (reference sequence). Trimming removed 4 bases at V and 3 bases at J, with 19 bases between. There are 18 residues in the CDR3. DNA of the CDR3: TGTGCCAGCAGCTCACCTCAATTCGGGACGGTCTATAATTCACCCCTCCACTTT. Translating gives CASSSPQFGTVYNSPLHF.